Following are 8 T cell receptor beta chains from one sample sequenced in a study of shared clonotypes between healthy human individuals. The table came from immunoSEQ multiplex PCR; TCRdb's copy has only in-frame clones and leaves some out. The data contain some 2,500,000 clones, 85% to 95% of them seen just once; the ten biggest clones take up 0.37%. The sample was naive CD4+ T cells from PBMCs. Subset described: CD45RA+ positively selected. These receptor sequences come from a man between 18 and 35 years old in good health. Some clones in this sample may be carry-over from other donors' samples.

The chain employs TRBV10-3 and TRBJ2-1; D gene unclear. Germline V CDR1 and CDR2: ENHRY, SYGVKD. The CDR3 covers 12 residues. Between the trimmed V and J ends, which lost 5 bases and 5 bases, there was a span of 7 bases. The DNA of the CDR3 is TGTGCCATCAGTCTGAAGAACAATGAGCAGTTCTTC. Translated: CAISLKNNEQFF.

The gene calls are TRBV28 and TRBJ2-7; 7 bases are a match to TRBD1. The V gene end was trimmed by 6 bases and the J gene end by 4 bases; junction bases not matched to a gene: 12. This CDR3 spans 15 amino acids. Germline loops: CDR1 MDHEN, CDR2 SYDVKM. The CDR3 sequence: CASSPILGQSYEQYF. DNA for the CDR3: TGTGCCAGCAGCCCAATTTTGGGACAGTCTTACGAGCAGTACTTC. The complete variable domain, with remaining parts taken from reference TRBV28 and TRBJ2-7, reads DVKVTQSSRYLVKRTGEKVFLECVQDMDHENMFWYRQDPGLGLRLIYFSYDVKMKEKGDIPEGYSVSREKKERFSLILESASTNQTSMYLCASSPILGQSYEQYFGPGTRLTVT.

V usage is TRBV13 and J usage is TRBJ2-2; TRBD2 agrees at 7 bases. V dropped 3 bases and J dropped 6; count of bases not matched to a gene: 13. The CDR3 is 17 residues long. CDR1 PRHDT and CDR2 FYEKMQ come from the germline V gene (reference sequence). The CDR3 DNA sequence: TGTGCCAGCAGCTTGAGTAGGTGGGAGGGCCGATCCGGGGAGCTGTTTTTT. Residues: CASSLSRWEGRSGELFF. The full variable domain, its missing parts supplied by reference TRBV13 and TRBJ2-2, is AAGVIQSPRHLIKEKRETATLKCYPIPRHDTVYWYQQGPGQDPQFLISFYEKMQSDKGSIPDRFSAQQFSDYHSELNMSSLELGDSALYFCASSLSRWEGRSGELFFGEGSRLTVL.

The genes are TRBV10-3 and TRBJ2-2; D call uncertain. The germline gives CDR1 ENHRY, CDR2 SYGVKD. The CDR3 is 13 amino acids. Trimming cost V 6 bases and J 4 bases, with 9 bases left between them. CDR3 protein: CAISKLSTGELFF. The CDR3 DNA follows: TGTGCCATCAGCAAACTTAGCACCGGGGAGCTGTTTTTT.

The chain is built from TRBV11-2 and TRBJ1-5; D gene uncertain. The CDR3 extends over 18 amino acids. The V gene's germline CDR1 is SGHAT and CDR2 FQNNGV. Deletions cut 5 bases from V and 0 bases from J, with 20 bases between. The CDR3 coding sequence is TGTGCCAGCAGCCTTGGGCCTTCTTCCTATTATAGCAATCAGCCCCAGCATTTT. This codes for CASSLGPSSYYSNQPQHF.

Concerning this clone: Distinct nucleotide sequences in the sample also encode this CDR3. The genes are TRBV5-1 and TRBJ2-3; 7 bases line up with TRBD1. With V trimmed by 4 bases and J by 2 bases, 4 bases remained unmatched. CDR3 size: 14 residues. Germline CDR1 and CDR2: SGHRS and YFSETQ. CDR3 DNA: TGCGCCAGCAGCGTCGGGACAGTCACAGATACGCAGTATTTT. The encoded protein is CASSVGTVTDTQYF.

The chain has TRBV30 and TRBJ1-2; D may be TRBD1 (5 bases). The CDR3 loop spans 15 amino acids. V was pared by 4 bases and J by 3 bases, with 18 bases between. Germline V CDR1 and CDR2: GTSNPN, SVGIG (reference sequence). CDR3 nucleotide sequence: TGTGCCTGGAAAACCGGGACTCTCATCGACTATGGCTACACCTTC. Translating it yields CAWKTGTLIDYGYTF.

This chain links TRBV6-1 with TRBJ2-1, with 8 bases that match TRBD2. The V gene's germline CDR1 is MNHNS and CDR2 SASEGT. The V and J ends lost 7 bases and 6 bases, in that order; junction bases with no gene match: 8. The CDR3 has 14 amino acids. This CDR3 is CASTLLAAPNEQFF. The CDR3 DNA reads TGTGCCAGCACCCTACTAGCGGCGCCCAATGAGCAGTTCTTC.